This record covers a single T cell receptor beta chain. Its antigen is undetermined. The data were obtained in a study of cytomegalovirus exposure and HLA in healthy donors. General study results and limits: One variant, a missense change in DCLRE1C, was linked in a later analysis to TCR beta V- and J-gene trimming. Presence/absence analyses took donor sequencing depth as roughly uniform.

In the PCR, 60 Vbeta and 13 Jbeta primers were used. Data came from immunoSEQ multiplex PCR; TCRdb stores just in-frame clones and leaves some out. The sample shows tens of thousands of clones, around 84% of them seen only once. J was trimmed by 5 bases and V by 10 bases; bases with no gene match: 9. Germline CDR1 and CDR2: MGHDK and SYGVNS. The CDR3 contains 14 residues. The TCR was taken from a male donor in good health and CMV-seronegative. The rearrangement uses TRBV25-1 and TRBJ2-5, with 11 bases lining up with TRBD2. Material: PBMCs. CDR3 in DNA: TGTGCCACCGACTATAGCGGGGGGGCTGAGACCCAGTACTTC. This gives the protein CATDYSGGAETQYF. Looking up the rest from reference TRBV25-1 and TRBJ2-5 gives the full variable domain: EADIYQTPRYLVIGTGKKITLECSQTMGHDKMYWYQQDPGMELHLIHYSYGVNSTEKGDLSSESTVSRIRTEHFPLTLESARPSHTSQYLCATDYSGGAETQYFGPGTRLLVL.